Shown below are 25 T cell receptor beta chains from a single sample sequenced in a study of CXCR3-negative and CXCR3-positive naive CD8 T cells. cDNA libraries for TRB were generated by 5' RACE incorporating UMI labels. From the 5' RACE reads, TCRdb lists one entry per CDR3 protein and no DNA. This specimen shows 140,000 to 150,000 distinct CDR3 sequences; the ten leading clones hold 0.25% to 0.35%. General study results and limits: CXCR3-positive naive cells carried more hydrophobic TRB CDR3s than CXCR3-negative naive cells did.

No antigen has been identified for these receptors. Sequences were obtained from naive CXCR3+ CD8+ T cells from blood. The subset is: CD45RO-CCR7+CD27+CD95- naive CD8+ T cells expressing CXCR3 (TNR3+). The receptors were gathered from a human donor in good health. Some clones in this sample may be carry-over from other donors' samples.

V gene TRBV7-9 combines with J gene TRBJ1-5; lacking DNA, the TRBD1 call made by TCRdb goes unchecked. This CDR3 contains 16 residues. CDR1 is SEHNR and CDR2 is FQNEAQ in the germline V gene (reference sequence). Here the CDR3 reads CASSPMVAGRDQPQHF.

The rearrangement joins TRBV12-3 or TRBV12-4 to TRBJ1-4. The CDR3 runs to 14 residues. The CDR3 spells CASSFGEIVEKLFF.

The V call is TRBV5-1, the J call TRBJ2-7; TCRdb gives TRBD2 as the D gene, but with no DNA this cannot be confirmed. This CDR3 spans 15 amino acids. The germline V gene encodes CDR1 SGHRS and CDR2 YFSETQ. The CDR3 is CASSLESGGAYEQYF.

The gene calls are TRBV29-1 and TRBJ2-1. This CDR3 spans 13 amino acids. Germline CDR1 reads SQVTM; CDR2 reads ANQGSEA. The CDR3 loop reads CSVGAVLGNEQFF.

This chain links TRBV6-1 with TRBJ2-1; TCRdb reports TRBD1, a call that lacks DNA to check it against. Germline V gene data show CDR1 as MNHNS and CDR2 as SASEGT. This CDR3 has 16 amino acids. CDR3 sequence reads: CASSPQDRGVRNEQFF.

The V and J genes are TRBV19 and TRBJ2-2; no DNA is available, so the TRBD1 call from TCRdb remains unchecked. The CDR3 is made up of 15 amino acids. Germline-derived CDR1 and CDR2 are LNHDA and SQIVND (reference sequence). The CDR3 loop is CASGGAGEDTGELFF.

The chain employs TRBV20-1 and TRBJ2-3; lacking DNA, the TRBD2 call made by TCRdb goes unchecked. Germline lookup yields CDR1 DFQATT and CDR2 SNEGSKA (reference sequence). The CDR3 extends over 16 amino acids. The CDR3 is CSGWGSSGEDVDTQYF.

This chain joins TRBV10-3 and TRBJ2-5; checking the TCRdb D call of TRBD1 is not possible without DNA. CDR1 and CDR2 (germline): ENHRY, SYGVKD. The CDR3 runs 16 residues. The CDR3 here is CAISSIWTGEGETQYF.

The chain recombines TRBV7-9 with TRBJ2-5; as DNA is missing, the TRBD2 call by TCRdb cannot be tested. CDR3 length equals 17 residues. Germline lookup yields CDR1 SEHNR and CDR2 FQNEAQ (reference sequence). Here the CDR3 reads CASSSLPGTEPRETQYF.

The gene calls are TRBV11-2 and TRBJ2-1. The CDR3 consists of 16 residues. Germline V gene lookup returns CDR1 SGHAT and CDR2 FQNNGV. The CDR3 loop reads CASSLGWGDSYNEQFF.

The chain combines TRBV4-1 with TRBJ2-5; without DNA, the TCRdb call of TRBD1 cannot be checked. The CDR3 spans 14 residues. Germline V gene sequence: CDR1 MGHRA, CDR2 YSYEKL. CDR3 amino acids: CASSHYTGRETQYF.

This chain uses TRBV27 with TRBJ1-1; without DNA, the TCRdb call of TRBD1 cannot be checked. The germline V gene encodes CDR1 MNHEY and CDR2 SMNVEV (reference sequence). The CDR3 covers 15 residues. CDR3 in amino acids: CASSTRTGENTEAFF.

The chain joins TRBV12-3 or TRBV12-4 to TRBJ2-7; lacking DNA, the TRBD1 call made by TCRdb goes unchecked. The CDR3 has 16 residues. CDR3 in amino acids: CASSLSGRQGDGEQYF.

This chain joins TRBV7-8 and TRBJ2-7; TCRdb outputs TRBD1, but without DNA this stays unchecked. CDR1 is SGHVS and CDR2 is FQNEAQ in the germline V gene. This CDR3 has 16 residues. Here the CDR3 reads CASSFRWGQGTYEQYF.

V is TRBV7-9 and J is TRBJ2-5; without DNA, the TCRdb call of TRBD1 cannot be checked. This CDR3 region has 14 residues. Germline CDR1 reads SEHNR; CDR2 reads FQNEAQ (reference sequence). The CDR3 here is CASSFGGERETQYF.

This rearrangement joins TRBV28 to TRBJ2-2; TCRdb calls TRBD1, which cannot be checked without DNA. Germline CDR1 and CDR2: MDHEN and SYDVKM. The length of the CDR3 is 15 residues. This chain's CDR3 is CASSLPRGYTGELFF.

The V call is TRBV7-3, the J call TRBJ2-3; TCRdb calls TRBD2, which cannot be checked without DNA. This CDR3 contains 15 residues. Germline V CDR1 and CDR2: SGHTA, FQGTGA. The CDR3 loop reads CASSASGGGSDTQYF.

This chain uses TRBV5-6 with TRBJ2-1; TCRdb's D call, TRBD2, is unchecked because there is no DNA. Looked up from germline, CDR1 is SGHDT and CDR2 is YYEEEE. The CDR3 loop spans 15 amino acids. The CDR3 is CASDKLTAGPGEQFF.

The chain carries TRBV29-1 and TRBJ2-7; TCRdb picks TRBD2, but there is no DNA to check that call. Looked up from germline, CDR1 is SQVTM and CDR2 is ANQGSEA. The CDR3 is 14 residues long. CDR3 in amino acids: CSVLLAGVIYEQYF.

The chain uses TRBV14 and TRBJ2-1; the D call from TCRdb, TRBD1, cannot be confirmed without DNA. CDR3 length: 15 amino acids. The V gene's germline CDR1 is SGHDN and CDR2 FVKESK. The CDR3 loop is CASSDSGGHYNEQFF. The complete variable domain, with remaining parts taken from reference TRBV14 and TRBJ2-1, reads EAGVTQFPSHSVIEKGQTVTLRCDPISGHDNLYWYRRVMGKEIKFLLHFVKESKQDESGMPNNRFLAERTGGTYSTLKVQPAELEDSGVYFCASSDSGGHYNEQFFGPGTRLTVL.

V and J are TRBV11-2 and TRBJ2-7; TCRdb picks TRBD1, but there is no DNA to check that call. This CDR3 has 14 residues. Germline values: CDR1 SGHAT, CDR2 FQNNGV. CDR3 sequence: CASSLGDTFSEQYF. The variable domain in full, completed from reference TRBV11-2 and TRBJ2-7, reads EAGVAQSPRYKIIEKRQSVAFWCNPISGHATLYWYQQILGQGPKLLIQFQNNGVVDDSQLPKDRFSAERLKGVDSTLKIQPAKLEDSAVYLCASSLGDTFSEQYFGPGTRLTVT.

This chain joins TRBV27 and TRBJ2-5; TCRdb picks TRBD2, but there is no DNA to check that call. The germline gives CDR1 MNHEY, CDR2 SMNVEV (reference sequence). The CDR3 runs 15 residues. CDR3 amino acids: CASSSGLADGETQYF.

The rearrangement joins TRBV9 to TRBJ2-7. The CDR3 is 16 amino acids. Germline loops: CDR1 SGDLS, CDR2 YYNGEE. CDR3 protein: CASTFDLRYSYGEQYF.

The chain's CDR3 is CASSPSGSNEQYF. The chain combines TRBV7-3 with TRBJ2-7; the D call of TRBD2 rests on TCRdb alone, since no DNA is present to check it. The germline V gene encodes CDR1 SGHTA and CDR2 FQGTGA. The CDR3 extends over 13 amino acids.

This chain connects TRBV7-9 to TRBJ1-2; absent DNA, TCRdb's TRBD1 call cannot be checked. This CDR3 region has 16 residues. Per the germline V gene, CDR1 is SEHNR and CDR2 is FQNEAQ (reference sequence). The CDR3 sequence is CASSLALAGGPYGYTF.